Below, 29 T cell receptor beta chains from the same sample are listed, as sequenced in a study of shared clonotypes between healthy human individuals. Libraries were prepared by immunoSEQ multiplex PCR; TCRdb keeps only in-frame clonotypes and omits some of them. The data show about 490,000 clones, around 78% seen once. The sequenced material came from PBMCs. These receptors all come from a woman between 35 and 50 years old in good health. Some clones in this sample may be carry-over from other donors' samples.

The gene calls are TRBV7-9 and TRBJ2-1; D remains ambiguous. The CDR3 runs 15 residues. CDR1 is SEHNR and CDR2 is FQNEAQ in the germline V gene (reference sequence). V was trimmed by 1 base and J by 2 bases, leaving 9 bases between them. CDR3 sequence (DNA): TGTGCCAGCAGCTTAGGAGGTATTACCTACAATGAGCAGTTCTTC. It codes for CASSLGGITYNEQFF. Full variable domain (remainder filled in from reference TRBV7-9 and TRBJ2-1): DTGVSQNPRHKITKRGQNVTFRCDPISEHNRLYWYRQTLGQGPEFLTYFQNEAQLEKSRLLSDRFSAERPKGSFSTLEIQRTEQGDSAMYLCASSLGGITYNEQFFGPGTRLTVL.

The V and J genes are TRBV9 and TRBJ2-1; 9 nucleotides agree with TRBD2. Trimming took 4 bases from V and 3 from J; bases not matched to a gene: 8. Germline V gene data show CDR1 as SGDLS and CDR2 as YYNGEE. The CDR3 is made up of 16 amino acids. The CDR3 spells CASSPRSTSGYNEQFF. The CDR3 bases are TGTGCCAGCAGCCCACGTTCGACTAGCGGCTACAATGAGCAGTTCTTC. Supplemented by reference TRBV9 and TRBJ2-1, the full variable domain reads DSGVTQTPKHLITATGQRVTLRCSPRSGDLSVYWYQQSLDQGLQFLIQYYNGEERAKGNILERFSAQQFPDLHSELNLSSLELGDSALYFCASSPRSTSGYNEQFFGPGTRLTVL.

In the case of this clone: The likely explanation is a read error, given a far larger clone one base away. The rearrangement joins TRBV7-9 to TRBJ2-3, with 7 nucleotides matching TRBD2. This CDR3 contains 14 residues. Germline CDR1 is SEHNR and CDR2 is FQNEAQ (reference sequence). The CDR3 is CASSSSGSTDAQYF. The CDR3 coding sequence is TGTGCCAGCAGCTCTAGCGGCTCCACAGATGCGCAGTATTTT.

J is TRBJ1-2 and V is TRBV30; no clear D gene. Germline CDR1 reads GTSNPN; CDR2 reads SVGIG (reference sequence). CDR3 length: 12 residues. The V end was cut by 2 bases, the J end by 8 bases, with 12 bases between. The CDR3 region is CAWSLGITGYTF. CDR3 sequence (DNA): TGTGCCTGGAGTCTTGGAATCACAGGCTACACCTTC.

The chain links TRBV11-2 to TRBJ2-2, with D uncertain. Germline CDR1 reads SGHAT; CDR2 reads FQNNGV. Trimming left V 8 bases short and J 1 base short, with 17 bases between. The CDR3 runs to 16 residues. The CDR3 DNA reads as TGTGCCAGCGGCCCCAGTGGCGGCCAGAACACCGGGGAGCTGTTTTTT. Its translation: CASGPSGGQNTGELFF.

The rearrangement uses TRBV11-2 and TRBJ2-1, with D perhaps assigned TRBD1 or TRBD2 (5 bases each). CDR1 is SGHAT and CDR2 is FQNNGV in the germline V gene. The CDR3 runs 16 residues. Trimming stripped 1 base from V and 0 bases from J, with 10 bases between. The CDR3 DNA follows: TGTGCCAGCAGCTTAGGGGTGGGGGACTCCTACAATGAGCAGTTCTTC. Its protein product is CASSLGVGDSYNEQFF.

This chain links TRBV11-2 with TRBJ1-4; D possibly corresponds to TRBD1 (5 bases). From germline, CDR1 is SGHAT and CDR2 FQNNGV. This CDR3 comprises 15 residues. V gave up 0 bases and J gave up 14 bases, with 19 bases separating them. CDR3 sequence (DNA): TGTGCCAGCAGCTTAGATCTCGATGGGGCCCTGGGCCTGTTTTTT. Translation gives CASSLDLDGALGLFF.

The rearrangement joins TRBV28 to TRBJ2-2, with 8 bases fitting TRBD2. Trimming took 2 bases from V and 7 from J; bases not matched to a gene: 12. The CDR3 is 17 amino acids. Looked up from germline, CDR1 is MDHEN and CDR2 is SYDVKM. This CDR3 reads CASSLGVGLAGFGELFF. CDR3 DNA: TGTGCCAGCAGTTTAGGTGTTGGCCTAGCGGGCTTCGGGGAGCTGTTTTTT.

The V call is TRBV5-1, the J call TRBJ2-7; D is possibly TRBD1 (6 bases). V shed 3 bases and J shed 3 bases, with 10 bases lying between them. CDR1 is SGHRS, CDR2 YFSETQ, per germline. This CDR3 spans 13 amino acids. CDR3 bases: TGCGCCAGCAGCTGGGAAGGGGGCTACGAGCAGTACTTC. Translation gives CASSWEGGYEQYF.

The rearrangement uses TRBV5-1 and TRBJ1-4; 8 bases agree with TRBD1. This CDR3 has 16 residues. V lost 0 bases to trimming and J lost 5 bases; unmatched junction nucleotides: 6. The germline CDR1 and CDR2 sequences are SGHRS and YFSETQ. The CDR3, as DNA: TGCGCCAGCAGCTTGGGGCCAGGGGGCCAGAATGAAAAACTGTTTTTT. Translating it yields CASSLGPGGQNEKLFF.

For this clone: A single base is all that separates this from a far larger clone, so a read error is likely. Other DNA sequences of this sample code for an identical CDR3. J is TRBJ2-3 and V is TRBV4-1, with 7 positions matching TRBD2. Germline CDR1 is MGHRA and CDR2 is YSYEKL. Trimming took 2 bases from V and 3 from J; bases not matched to a gene: 8. There are 16 residues in the CDR3. CDR3 sequence (DNA): TGCGCCAGCAGCCAACGCGTGGGGGGGAAGACAGATACGCAGTATTTT. This encodes CASSQRVGGKTDTQYF.

The chain joins TRBV4-1 to TRBJ2-5; D is unresolved. Germline V gene sequence: CDR1 MGHRA, CDR2 YSYEKL. Trimming pared 1 base from V and 5 bases from J, leaving 11 bases between. CDR3 length equals 14 residues. CDR3 sequence: CASSQVARRETQYF. For the CDR3, the DNA is TGCGCCAGCAGCCAAGTCGCCAGGCGGGAGACCCAGTACTTC.

V is TRBV5-6 and J is TRBJ1-2; 7 nucleotides align to TRBD1. Per germline, CDR1 SGHDT and CDR2 YYEEEE. V shed 3 bases, J shed 3 bases, and the junction held 2 bases outside the gene matches. This CDR3 contains 13 residues. CDR3 DNA sequence: TGTGCCAGCAGCTCGGACAGGTACTATGGCTACACCTTC. Residues: CASSSDRYYGYTF.

A word on this clone: Other DNA sequences from this sample encode an identical CDR3 as well. The J gene is TRBJ2-5, the V gene TRBV7-3; 8 positions agree with TRBD2. CDR1 SGHTA and CDR2 FQGTGA come from the germline V gene. This CDR3 is 13 amino acids long. With 5 bases clipped from V and 5 bases from J, the junction kept 4 bases outside the gene matches. CDR3: CASSPRGGETQYF. Here the CDR3 DNA reads TGTGCCAGCAGCCCCCGGGGGGGGGAGACCCAGTACTTC.

J is TRBJ2-4 and V is TRBV5-1; 9 nucleotides match TRBD1. Germline CDR1 reads SGHRS; CDR2 reads YFSETQ. Germline trimming cut 4 bases from V and 5 bases from J; bases unmatched to any gene: 10. CDR3 length: 16 amino acids. CDR3 DNA sequence: TGCGCCAGCAGCCTAGTAGGGGGACAGGGACAAAACATTCAGTACTTC. This gives the protein CASSLVGGQGQNIQYF.

The chain is built from TRBV19 and TRBJ1-3, with a possible D match to TRBD1 (6 bases). There are 16 residues in the CDR3. Germline CDR1 LNHDA, CDR2 SQIVND (reference sequence). V was cut by 4 bases and J by 7 bases, with 20 bases left in between. The CDR3 is CASSKGGQGLRNTIYF. CDR3 coding DNA: TGTGCCAGTAGTAAGGGGGGGCAGGGCTTAAGGAACACCATATATTTT.

This clone was counted only a few times. The rearrangement joins TRBV27 to TRBJ2-2, with a tentative D call TRBD2 (6 bases). CDR1 is MNHEY and CDR2 is SMNVEV in the germline V gene (reference sequence). The V gene lost 4 bases and the J gene lost 6 bases, with 21 bases spanning the gap. The CDR3 contains 17 residues. The chain's CDR3 is CASSSRRPTGGAGELFF. Here the CDR3 DNA reads TGTGCCAGCAGTTCCCGACGACCTACCGGCGGGGCCGGGGAGCTGTTTTTT.

The chain carries TRBV28 and TRBJ1-5; perhaps TRBD1 as D (6 bases). CDR3 size: 15 residues. Germline V gene data show CDR1 as MDHEN and CDR2 as SYDVKM. The germline V and J ends were trimmed by 3 bases and 6 bases, with 15 bases remaining between them. For the CDR3, the DNA is TGTGCCAGCAGTTTGTCCAGGGAAGGGGGTCAGCCCCAGCATTTT. Protein sequence: CASSLSREGGQPQHF.

V is TRBV11-3 and J is TRBJ2-5, with 9 bases identical to TRBD1. The germline gives CDR1 SGHNT, CDR2 YENEEA. V shed 0 bases, J shed 5 bases, and the junction held 7 bases outside the gene matches. The CDR3 runs to 16 residues. The CDR3 coding sequence is TGTGCCAGCAGCTTAGATTCGGGACAGGGCAGTGAGACCCAGTACTTC. Translation gives CASSLDSGQGSETQYF.

V gene TRBV2 combines with J gene TRBJ2-7; D not resolved. The CDR3 contains 12 residues. V was shortened by 7 bases and J by 7 bases, with 14 bases between the two germline ends. Per the germline V gene, CDR1 is SNHLY and CDR2 is FYNNEI. This CDR3 is CASMAQRKEQYF. DNA for the CDR3: TGTGCCAGCATGGCACAGAGGAAAGAGCAGTACTTC.

The CDR3 is CASSLAQGPYNEQFF. The DNA for the CDR3 is TGCGCCAGCAGCTTGGCACAGGGCCCCTACAATGAGCAGTTCTTC. The chain combines TRBV5-1 with TRBJ2-1, with D tentatively TRBD1 (6 bases). Trimming removed 0 bases from V and 2 bases from J, with 9 bases in between. CDR1 and CDR2 (germline): SGHRS, YFSETQ. CDR3 size: 15 residues.

This rearrangement joins TRBV18 to TRBJ2-5; D may match TRBD1 or TRBD2 (5 bases each). Germline V lookup: CDR1 KGHSH, CDR2 LQKENI. This CDR3 has 15 residues. Trimming removed 5 bases at V and 2 bases at J, with 15 bases between. The chain's CDR3 is CASSGLEGPQETQYF. The DNA of the CDR3 is TGTGCCAGCTCAGGCCTAGAGGGGCCTCAAGAGACCCAGTACTTC.

The chain has TRBV6-5 and TRBJ2-7; D is unresolved. V was cut by 0 bases and J by 2 bases, with 5 bases left in between. Germline CDR1 reads MNHEY; CDR2 reads SVGAGI. This CDR3 spans 13 amino acids. The DNA for the CDR3 is TGTGCCAGCAGTTACTCGACGACCTACGAGCAGTACTTC. This codes for CASSYSTTYEQYF.

J is TRBJ2-5 and V is TRBV4-2; D might be TRBD2 (5 bases). Germline V lookup: CDR1 LGHNA, CDR2 YNFKEQ. There are 16 residues in the CDR3. V was clipped by 0 bases and J by 5 bases, with 16 bases between them. As DNA, the CDR3 is TGTGCCAGCAGCCAAGAAATATCCCGGCGAGGGGAGACCCAGTACTTC. Its protein product is CASSQEISRRGETQYF.

Turning to this clone: Since a far larger clone is one base different, this is likely a read error. The CDR3 coding sequence is TGTGCCAGCAGCCCAGGACAGGACACTGAAGCTTTCTTT. Its translation: CASSPGQDTEAFF. The chain employs TRBV11-2 and TRBJ1-1, with 7 bases fitting TRBD1. CDR1 is SGHAT and CDR2 is FQNNGV in the germline V gene. CDR3 length: 13 residues. Losses at the gene ends were 5 bases for V and 3 bases for J; bases not matched to a gene: 3.

This clone was detected only a few times. The chain employs TRBV5-4 and TRBJ2-7; 13 positions agree with TRBD2. The CDR3 is made up of 15 amino acids. The V segment lost 4 bases and the J segment 2 bases; nucleotides outside the gene matches: 3. Germline loops: CDR1 SGHNT, CDR2 YYREEE (reference sequence). CDR3 sequence reads: CASSLGLAGAYEQYF. The CDR3 region has the DNA TGTGCCAGCAGCCTAGGACTAGCGGGAGCCTACGAGCAGTACTTC.

The CDR3 here is CAWTTGGLISPLHF. The CDR3 DNA follows: TGTGCCTGGACTACAGGGGGCCTGATTTCACCCCTCCACTTT. The chain couples TRBV30 to TRBJ1-6, with 9 bases aligning to TRBD1. The CDR3 runs 14 residues. V lost 4 bases to trimming and J lost 9 bases; unmatched junction nucleotides: 7. Germline V gene lookup returns CDR1 GTSNPN and CDR2 SVGIG (reference sequence).

This clone was recorded many times. The J gene is TRBJ1-5, the V gene TRBV7-3; 7 nucleotides match TRBD1. The CDR3 totals 13 residues. Germline V lookup: CDR1 SGHTA, CDR2 FQGTGA. V shed 5 bases, J shed 6 bases, and the junction held 4 bases outside the gene matches. The CDR3 DNA follows: TGTGCCAGCAGCCTCGACAGGGCTCAGCCCCAGCATTTT. This translates into CASSLDRAQPQHF.

This clone was seen a handful of times. The same CDR3 is also encoded by other DNA sequences in this sample. The chain links TRBV5-4 to TRBJ1-3; 7 bases are a match to TRBD1. From germline, CDR1 is SGHNT and CDR2 YYREEE (reference sequence). The CDR3 is made up of 14 amino acids. J lost 8 bases, V lost 2 bases, and 7 bases had no gene match. CDR3 nucleotides: TGTGCCAGCAGCTTAGTGGGACAGATACACACCATATATTTT. Translation: CASSLVGQIHTIYF.